The 13 T cell receptor beta chains in this list originate from one sample, sequenced in a study of blood T cell repertoires in COVID-19. Profiling relied on immunoSEQ multiplex PCR, and the TCRdb table lists in-frame clones only, not all of them. The table records 140,000 to 150,000 clones, about 76% of them present only once. Sequences were obtained from peripheral blood. These TCRs come from a human donor in a cohort sampled during active COVID-19.

V usage is TRBV28 and J usage is TRBJ1-1; 11 bases line up with TRBD1. The germline V gene encodes CDR1 MDHEN and CDR2 SYDVKM. This CDR3 comprises 14 residues. Unmatched junction bases numbered 5, after V lost 6 bases and J lost 5 bases. The CDR3 DNA is TGTGCCAGCAGGGGGGGACAGGGGGTAACTGAAGCTTTCTTT. It yields the protein CASRGGQGVTEAFF.

This rearrangement joins TRBV5-1 to TRBJ2-7; 7 bases fit TRBD1. V shed 1 base, J shed 2 bases, and the junction held 6 bases outside the gene matches. CDR1 and CDR2 from the germline V gene are SGHRS and YFSETQ. The CDR3 runs to 15 residues. The CDR3 region is CASSLTRDSTYEQYF. The CDR3 DNA reads TGCGCCAGCAGCTTGACCCGGGACAGTACCTACGAGCAGTACTTC.

The chain links TRBV10-3 to TRBJ1-5, with 9 bases aligning to TRBD1. The CDR3 contains 14 residues. CDR1 ENHRY and CDR2 SYGVKD come from the germline V gene. The ends lost 6 bases at V and 4 bases at J; junction bases unmatched: 4. CDR3 region: CAISPQGANQPQHF. The DNA for the CDR3 is TGTGCCATCAGCCCACAGGGGGCAAATCAGCCCCAGCATTTT.

This clone was picked up a small number of times. The sample has other DNA sequences that encode this CDR3 too. The chain is built from TRBV7-9 and TRBJ1-5; tentatively, D is TRBD1 (5 bases). The CDR3 covers 13 residues. Germline-derived CDR1 and CDR2 are SEHNR and FQNEAQ (reference sequence). Trimming pared 3 bases from V and 4 bases from J, leaving 7 bases between. The CDR3 coding sequence is TGTGCCAGCAGCTTGGGGCCGAATCAGCCCCAGCATTTT. It encodes CASSLGPNQPQHF.

The V and J genes are TRBV15 and TRBJ2-7; 11 bases fit TRBD1. The CDR3 has 16 amino acids. Germline loops: CDR1 LNHNV, CDR2 YYDKDF (reference sequence). Trimming removed 0 bases from V and 5 bases from J; junction bases left unmatched: 6. In DNA form, the CDR3 reads TGTGCCACCAGCAGAGATGGCGGGACAGGGGGGCACGAGCAGTACTTC. This sequence encodes CATSRDGGTGGHEQYF. Full variable domain (remainder filled in from reference TRBV15 and TRBJ2-7): DAMVIQNPRYQVTQFGKPVTLSCSQTLNHNVMYWYQQKSSQAPKLLFHYYDKDFNNEADTPDNFQSRRPNTSFCFLDIRSPGLGDTAMYLCATSRDGGTGGHEQYFGPGTRLTVT.

V and J are TRBV15 and TRBJ1-3; a weak D match, TRBD1 (6 bases). The germline V and J ends were trimmed by 1 base and 4 bases, with 14 bases remaining between them. The CDR3 is 16 amino acids. The germline CDR1 and CDR2 sequences are LNHNV and YYDKDF (reference sequence). CDR3 loop: CATSRGTGIQGNTIYF. CDR3 DNA sequence: TGTGCCACCAGCAGAGGTACAGGGATCCAGGGAAACACCATATATTTT.

CDR3 coding DNA: TGTGCCAGCAGTCCGACAGGGCTCTCCTACAATGAGCAGTTCTTC. Translating gives CASSPTGLSYNEQFF. This chain uses TRBV6-5 with TRBJ2-1; 7 bases map to TRBD1. The V segment lost 5 bases and the J segment 0 bases; nucleotides outside the gene matches: 4. The germline V gene has CDR1 MNHEY and CDR2 SVGAGI. The CDR3 sequence is 15 residues long.

The rearrangement links TRBV5-1 to TRBJ2-1, with D possibly matching TRBD2 (6 bases). With 2 bases removed from V and 5 bases from J, the gap between germline ends came to 17 bases. Germline CDR1 SGHRS, CDR2 YFSETQ. The CDR3 totals 16 residues. The CDR3 region is CASSFGLRDSNNEQFF. The CDR3 DNA is TGCGCCAGCAGCTTTGGGTTGCGGGACTCAAACAATGAGCAGTTCTTC.

The chain joins TRBV21-1 to TRBJ1-5; TRBD1, the table's D call, lacks a check against the DNA. TRBV21-1 is a recognized pseudogene. There are 17 residues in the CDR3. This CDR3 is CASSSRGVTGGGQPQHF. In DNA, the CDR3 is TGTGCCAGCAGCTCGCGAGGGGTAACAGGGGGCGGGCAGCCCCAGCATTTT.

The chain is built from TRBV6-4 and TRBJ1-2; D gene ambiguous. V gave up 2 bases and J gave up 4 bases, with 17 bases separating them. Germline values: CDR1 MRHNA, CDR2 SNTAGT. There are 16 residues in the CDR3. The CDR3 is CASSDVADSPSYGYTF. The CDR3 bases are TGTGCCAGCAGTGACGTGGCCGACTCACCTTCCTATGGCTACACCTTC.

This chain uses TRBV18 with TRBJ1-1; TRBD1 aligns across 11 bases. V dropped 4 bases and J dropped 1; count of bases not matched to a gene: 8. This CDR3 has 17 residues. Per germline, CDR1 KGHSH and CDR2 LQKENI. The CDR3 is CASSRGQGASRNTEAFF. The CDR3 nucleotides are TGTGCCAGCTCACGTGGACAGGGGGCTTCGAGGAACACTGAAGCTTTCTTT.

This clone was recorded only once. The genes are TRBV3-1 (or the pseudogene TRBV3-2) and TRBJ2-5; 9 nucleotides align to TRBD1. CDR3 length equals 15 residues. Trimming removed 3 bases from V and 3 bases from J; junction bases left unmatched: 5. Per germline, CDR1 LGHDT and CDR2 YNNKEL (reference sequence). CDR3 coding DNA: TGTGCCAGCAGCCAGGTTGGGACAGGGAAAGAGACCCAGTACTTC. Residues: CASSQVGTGKETQYF.

V usage is TRBV19 and J usage is TRBJ1-6, with 12 bases aligning to TRBD1. The CDR3 has 15 residues. Trimming took 7 bases from V and 8 from J; bases not matched to a gene: 6. Germline V gene lookup returns CDR1 LNHDA and CDR2 SQIVND (reference sequence). CDR3: CASKPGQGADSPLHF. The CDR3 DNA sequence: TGTGCCAGTAAACCGGGACAGGGGGCGGATTCACCCCTCCACTTT.